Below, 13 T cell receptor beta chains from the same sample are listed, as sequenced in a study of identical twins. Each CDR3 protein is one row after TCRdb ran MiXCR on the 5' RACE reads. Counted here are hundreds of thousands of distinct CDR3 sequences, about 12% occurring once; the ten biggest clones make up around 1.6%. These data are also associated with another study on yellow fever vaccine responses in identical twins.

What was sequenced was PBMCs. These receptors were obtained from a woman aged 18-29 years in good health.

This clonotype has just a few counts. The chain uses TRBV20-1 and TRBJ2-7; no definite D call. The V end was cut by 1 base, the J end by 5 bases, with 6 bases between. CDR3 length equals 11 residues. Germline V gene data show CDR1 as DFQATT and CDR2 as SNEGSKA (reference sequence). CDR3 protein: CSARGANEQYF. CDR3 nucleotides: TGCAGTGCTAGAGGGGCCAACGAGCAGTACTTC.

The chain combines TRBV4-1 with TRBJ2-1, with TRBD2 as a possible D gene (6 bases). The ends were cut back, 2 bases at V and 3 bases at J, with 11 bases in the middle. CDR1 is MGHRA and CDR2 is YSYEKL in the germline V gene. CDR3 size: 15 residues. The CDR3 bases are TGCGCCAGCAGCCAATTTTTAGCGGACTACAATGAGCAGTTCTTC. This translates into CASSQFLADYNEQFF.

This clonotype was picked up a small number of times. CDR3 nucleotides: TGTGCCAGCAGTGAAGGGGTACGCACCGGGGAGCTGTTTTTT. Residues: CASSEGVRTGELFF. The chain joins TRBV25-1 to TRBJ2-2; D call uncertain. Trimming stripped 2 bases from V and 4 bases from J, with 8 bases between. Germline CDR1 reads MGHDK; CDR2 reads SYGVNS. This CDR3 region has 14 residues.

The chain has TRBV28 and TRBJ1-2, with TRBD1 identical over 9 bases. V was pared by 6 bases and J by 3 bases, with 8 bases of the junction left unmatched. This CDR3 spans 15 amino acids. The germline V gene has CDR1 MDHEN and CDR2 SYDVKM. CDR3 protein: CASSSVDRGDYGYTF. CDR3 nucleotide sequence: TGTGCCAGCAGCTCTGTGGACAGGGGAGACTATGGCTACACCTTC.

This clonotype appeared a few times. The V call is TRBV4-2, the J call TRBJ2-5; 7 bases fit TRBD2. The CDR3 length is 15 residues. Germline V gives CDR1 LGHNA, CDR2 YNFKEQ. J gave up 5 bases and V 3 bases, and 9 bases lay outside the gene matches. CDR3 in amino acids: CASSQRMGGSETQYF. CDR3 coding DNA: TGTGCCAGCAGCCAGAGAATGGGCGGGAGTGAGACCCAGTACTTC.

CDR3 DNA sequence: TGTGCCAGCAGTAAACTTCAGCGGGGAGAGACCCAGTACTTC. It yields the protein CASSKLQRGETQYF. The chain joins TRBV28 to TRBJ2-5; 7 bases fit TRBD2. Germline loops: CDR1 MDHEN, CDR2 SYDVKM. The CDR3 has 14 amino acids. V gave up 5 bases and J gave up 4 bases; unmatched junction bases: 7.

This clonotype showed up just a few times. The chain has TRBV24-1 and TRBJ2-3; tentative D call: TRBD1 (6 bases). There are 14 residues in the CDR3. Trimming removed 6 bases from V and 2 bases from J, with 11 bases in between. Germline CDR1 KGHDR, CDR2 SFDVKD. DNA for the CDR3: TGTGCCACCAGTCGGACAGATTTCACAGATACGCAGTATTTT. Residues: CATSRTDFTDTQYF.

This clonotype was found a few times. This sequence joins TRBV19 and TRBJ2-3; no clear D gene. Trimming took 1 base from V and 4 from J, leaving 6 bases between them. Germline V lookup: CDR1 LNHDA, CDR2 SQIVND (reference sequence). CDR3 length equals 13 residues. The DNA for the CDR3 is TGTGCCAGTAGTATAGTCGAGGCAGATACGCAGTATTTT. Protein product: CASSIVEADTQYF. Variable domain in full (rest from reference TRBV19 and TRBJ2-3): DGGITQSPKYLFRKEGQNVTLSCEQNLNHDAMYWYRQDPGQGLRLIYYSQIVNDFQKGDIAEGYSVSREKKESFPLTVTSAQKNPTAFYLCASSIVEADTQYFGPGTRLTVL.

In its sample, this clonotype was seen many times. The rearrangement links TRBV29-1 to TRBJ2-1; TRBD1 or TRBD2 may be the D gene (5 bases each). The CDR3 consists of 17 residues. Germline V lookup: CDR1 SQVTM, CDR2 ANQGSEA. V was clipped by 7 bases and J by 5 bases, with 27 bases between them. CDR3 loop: CSALRDDTSFWDNEQFF. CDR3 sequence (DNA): TGCAGCGCCCTCCGGGACGATACGTCCTTCTGGGACAATGAGCAGTTCTTC.

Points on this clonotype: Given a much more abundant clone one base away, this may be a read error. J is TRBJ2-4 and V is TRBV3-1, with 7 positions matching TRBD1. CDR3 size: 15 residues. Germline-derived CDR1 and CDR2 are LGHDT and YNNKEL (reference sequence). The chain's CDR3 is CASTQGRQGPNIQYF. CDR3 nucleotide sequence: TGTGCCAGCACCCAAGGTCGACAGGGTCCAAACATTCAGTACTTC.

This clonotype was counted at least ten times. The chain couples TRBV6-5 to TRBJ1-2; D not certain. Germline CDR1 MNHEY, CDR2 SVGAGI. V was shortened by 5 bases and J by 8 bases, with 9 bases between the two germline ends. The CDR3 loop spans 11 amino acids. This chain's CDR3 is CASSARGGYTF. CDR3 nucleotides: TGTGCCAGCAGTGCCCGTGGCGGCTACACCTTC.

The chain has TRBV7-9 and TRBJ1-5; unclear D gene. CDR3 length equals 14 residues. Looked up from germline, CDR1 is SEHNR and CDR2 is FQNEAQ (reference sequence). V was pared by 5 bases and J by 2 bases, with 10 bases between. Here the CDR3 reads CASSGGLGNQPQHF. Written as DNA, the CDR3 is TGTGCCAGCAGCGGAGGACTGGGCAATCAGCCCCAGCATTTT.

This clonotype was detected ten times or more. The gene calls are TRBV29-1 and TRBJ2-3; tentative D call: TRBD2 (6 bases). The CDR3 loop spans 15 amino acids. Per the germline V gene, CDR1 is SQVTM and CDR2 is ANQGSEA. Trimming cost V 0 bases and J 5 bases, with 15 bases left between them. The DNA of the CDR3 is TGCAGCGTTGAAGATGGAGGGGAGGTAGGAGATACGCAGTATTTT. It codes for CSVEDGGEVGDTQYF.